This T cell receptor (beta chain) was captured in a study of a mutant IDH1 vaccine in newly diagnosed glioma. The wider study: The initiation of vaccination occurred 4-6 weeks after radiotherapy alone, or with temozolomide cycles. The treated population exhibited a male proportion of about 60%, a female proportion of roughly 40%, and a mean age of around 40 years. Patients arrived already treated with radiotherapy, temozolomide, or both, most having had both. General study findings and limits: Researchers report vaccine-induced immune responses in just under 95% of patients.

Notes on this clone: Its antigen is unidentified. At one boundary the junction diverges from the germline segment, which might be a read error.

The time point here: week 23, last vaccination. Doses consisted of 300 ug of mutant IDH1 20-mer peptide each, paired with topical imiquimod. Germline V gives CDR1 SSHAT, CDR2 FNYEAQ (reference sequence). This CDR3 region has 13 residues. Sequencing used immunoSEQ multiplex PCR; TCRdb keeps in-frame clones, though not all of them. The table includes tens of thousands of clones, around 74% detected once. V and J are TRBV7-7 and TRBJ1-4; TRBD1 is a possible D gene (6 bases). Sequenced material: PBMCs, taken from a glioma patient whose treatment included an IDH1 peptide vaccine. The origin of this receptor is a man in his forties or fifties with glioma. The CDR3 DNA reads TGTGCTAGCAGCTCCCAAGGGGGTGAAAAACTGTTTTTT. Translation: CASSSQGGEKLFF.